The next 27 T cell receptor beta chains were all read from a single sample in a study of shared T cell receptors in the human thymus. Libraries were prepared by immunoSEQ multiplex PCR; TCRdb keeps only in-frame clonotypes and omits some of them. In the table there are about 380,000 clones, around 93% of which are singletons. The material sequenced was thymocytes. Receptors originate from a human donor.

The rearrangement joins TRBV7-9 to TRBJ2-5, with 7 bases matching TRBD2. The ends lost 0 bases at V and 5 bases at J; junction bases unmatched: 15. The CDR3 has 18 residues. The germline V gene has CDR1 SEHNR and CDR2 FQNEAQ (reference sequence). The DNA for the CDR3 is TGTGCCAGCAGCTTAGCACAGTCGGCTAGCGGAAACAAGGAGACCCAGTACTTC. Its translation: CASSLAQSASGNKETQYF.

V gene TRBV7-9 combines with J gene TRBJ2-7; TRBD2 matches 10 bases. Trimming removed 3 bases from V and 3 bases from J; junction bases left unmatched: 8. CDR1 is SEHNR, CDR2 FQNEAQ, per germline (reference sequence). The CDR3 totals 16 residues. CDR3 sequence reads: CASSLLAGDFNYEQYF. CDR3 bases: TGTGCCAGCAGCTTGCTAGCGGGGGATTTTAACTACGAGCAGTACTTC.

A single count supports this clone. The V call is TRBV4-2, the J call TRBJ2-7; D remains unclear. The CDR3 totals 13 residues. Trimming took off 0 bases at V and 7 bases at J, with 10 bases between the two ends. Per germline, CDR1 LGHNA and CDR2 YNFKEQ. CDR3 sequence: CASSQDIGYEQYF. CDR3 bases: TGTGCCAGCAGCCAAGATATCGGGTATGAGCAGTACTTC.

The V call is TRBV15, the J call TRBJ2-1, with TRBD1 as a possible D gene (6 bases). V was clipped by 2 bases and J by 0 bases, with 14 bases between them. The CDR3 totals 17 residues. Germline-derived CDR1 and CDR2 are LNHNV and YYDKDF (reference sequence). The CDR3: CATSRLDSRGSYNEQFF. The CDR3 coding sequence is TGTGCCACCAGCAGATTGGACAGCCGGGGCTCCTACAATGAGCAGTTCTTC.

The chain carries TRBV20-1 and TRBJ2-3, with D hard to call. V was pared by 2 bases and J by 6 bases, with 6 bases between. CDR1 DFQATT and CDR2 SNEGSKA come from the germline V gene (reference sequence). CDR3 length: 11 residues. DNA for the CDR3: TGCAGTGCTAGAATGGGGGATACGCAGTATTTT. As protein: CSARMGDTQYF.

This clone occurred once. DNA of the CDR3: TGTGCCAGCAGTTTAAACAGGGGATACGAAGCTTTCTTT. Amino acids: CASSLNRGYEAFF. J is TRBJ1-1 and V is TRBV28, with 7 bases aligning to TRBD1. The CDR3 consists of 13 residues. V gave up 2 bases and J gave up 8 bases; unmatched junction bases: 5. Germline V gene data show CDR1 as MDHEN and CDR2 as SYDVKM.

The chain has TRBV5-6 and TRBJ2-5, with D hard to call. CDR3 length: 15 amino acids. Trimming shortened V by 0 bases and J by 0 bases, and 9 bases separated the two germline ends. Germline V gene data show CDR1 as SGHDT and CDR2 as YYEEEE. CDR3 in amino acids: CASSLGDPDQETQYF. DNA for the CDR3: TGTGCCAGCAGCTTGGGGGATCCAGACCAAGAGACCCAGTACTTC.

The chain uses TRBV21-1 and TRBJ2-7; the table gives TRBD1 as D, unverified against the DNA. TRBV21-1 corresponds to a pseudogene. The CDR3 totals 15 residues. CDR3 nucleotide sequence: TGTGCCAGCAGCCCACTCAGGGGGTCTTCCTACGAGCAGTACTTC. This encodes CASSPLRGSSYEQYF.

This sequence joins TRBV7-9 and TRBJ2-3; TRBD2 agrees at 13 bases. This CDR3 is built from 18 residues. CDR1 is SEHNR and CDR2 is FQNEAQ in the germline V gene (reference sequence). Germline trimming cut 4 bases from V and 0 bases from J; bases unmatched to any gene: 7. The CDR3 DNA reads TGTGCCAGCAGCTCGGGGACTAGCGGGGCATCTAGCACAGATACGCAGTATTTT. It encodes CASSSGTSGASSTDTQYF.

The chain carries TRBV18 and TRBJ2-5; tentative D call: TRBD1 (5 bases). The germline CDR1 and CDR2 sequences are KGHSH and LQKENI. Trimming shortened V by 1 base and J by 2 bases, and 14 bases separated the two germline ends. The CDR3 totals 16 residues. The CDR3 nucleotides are TGTGCCAGCTCACCACAATTCCTACAGGCGCAAGAGACCCAGTACTTC. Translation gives CASSPQFLQAQETQYF.

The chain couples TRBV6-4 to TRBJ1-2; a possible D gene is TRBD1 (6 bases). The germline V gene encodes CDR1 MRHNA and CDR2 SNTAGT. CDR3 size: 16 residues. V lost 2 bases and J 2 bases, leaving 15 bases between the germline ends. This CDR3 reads CASSDNNRVGNYGYTF. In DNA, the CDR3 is TGTGCCAGCAGTGACAATAACAGGGTTGGGAACTATGGCTACACCTTC.

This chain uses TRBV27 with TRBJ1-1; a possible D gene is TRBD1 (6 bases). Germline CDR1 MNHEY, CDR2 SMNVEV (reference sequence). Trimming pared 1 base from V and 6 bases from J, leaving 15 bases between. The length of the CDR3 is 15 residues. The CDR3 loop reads CASSLWRGKRAEAFF. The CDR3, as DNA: TGTGCCAGCAGTTTATGGAGGGGGAAGAGGGCTGAAGCTTTCTTT.

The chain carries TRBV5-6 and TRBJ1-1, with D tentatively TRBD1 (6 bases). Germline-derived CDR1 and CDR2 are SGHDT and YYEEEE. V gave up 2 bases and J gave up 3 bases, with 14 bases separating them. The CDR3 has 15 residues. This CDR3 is CASSFGGGRYTEAFF. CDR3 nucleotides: TGTGCCAGCAGCTTTGGAGGGGGAAGGTACACTGAAGCTTTCTTT.

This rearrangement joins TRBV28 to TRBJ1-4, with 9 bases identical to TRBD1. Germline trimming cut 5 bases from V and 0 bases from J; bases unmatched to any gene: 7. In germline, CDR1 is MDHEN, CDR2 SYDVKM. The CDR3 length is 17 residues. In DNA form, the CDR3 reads TGTGCCAGCAGTCCGGGACAGGGCCTTGCAACTAATGAAAAACTGTTTTTT. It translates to CASSPGQGLATNEKLFF.

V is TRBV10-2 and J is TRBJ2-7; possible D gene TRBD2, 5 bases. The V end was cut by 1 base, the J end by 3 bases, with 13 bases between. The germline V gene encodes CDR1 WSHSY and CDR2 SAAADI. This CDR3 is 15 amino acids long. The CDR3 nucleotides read TGCGCCAGCAGTGAGTTGGTAGCGCCGAACTACGAGCAGTACTTC. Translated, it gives CASSELVAPNYEQYF.

For the CDR3, the DNA is TGTGCCAGCAGTTCCGTCCGGACTAGCGGGAGGGGCCCGAGAGGGAATGAGCAGTTCTTC. Encoded protein: CASSSVRTSGRGPRGNEQFF. The chain uses TRBV27 and TRBJ2-1; the match to TRBD2 covers 15 bases. There are 20 residues in the CDR3. J was trimmed by 7 bases and V by 4 bases; bases with no gene match: 17. CDR1 MNHEY and CDR2 SMNVEV come from the germline V gene (reference sequence).

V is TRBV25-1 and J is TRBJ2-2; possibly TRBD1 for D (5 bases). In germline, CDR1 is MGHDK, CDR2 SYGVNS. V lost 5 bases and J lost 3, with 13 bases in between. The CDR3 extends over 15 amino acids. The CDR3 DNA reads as TGTGCCAGCAGTACCCCAGGGAAGGACACCGGGGAGCTGTTTTTT. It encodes CASSTPGKDTGELFF.

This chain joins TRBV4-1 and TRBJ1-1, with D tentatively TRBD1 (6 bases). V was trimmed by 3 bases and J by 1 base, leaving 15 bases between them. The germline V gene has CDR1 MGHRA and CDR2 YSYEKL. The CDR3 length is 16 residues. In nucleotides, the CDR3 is TGCGCCAGCAGCCAGATAGACCGGGACAAGAACACTGAAGCTTTCTTT. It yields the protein CASSQIDRDKNTEAFF.

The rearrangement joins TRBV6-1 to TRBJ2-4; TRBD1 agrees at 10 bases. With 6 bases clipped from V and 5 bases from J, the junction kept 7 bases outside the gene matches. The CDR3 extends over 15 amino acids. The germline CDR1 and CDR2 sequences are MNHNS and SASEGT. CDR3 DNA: TGTGCCAGCAGGGGAGACAGGGGGCTCGAAAACATTCAGTACTTC. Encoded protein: CASRGDRGLENIQYF.

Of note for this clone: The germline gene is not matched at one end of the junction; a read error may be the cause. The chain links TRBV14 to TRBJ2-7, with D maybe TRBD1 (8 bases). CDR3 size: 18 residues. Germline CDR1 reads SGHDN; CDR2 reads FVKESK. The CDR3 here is CASSHGRGPASGLKNPQF. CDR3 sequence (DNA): TGTGCCAGCAGCCACGGCAGGGGGCCCGCTAGCGGTCTTAAAAACCCCCAATTC.

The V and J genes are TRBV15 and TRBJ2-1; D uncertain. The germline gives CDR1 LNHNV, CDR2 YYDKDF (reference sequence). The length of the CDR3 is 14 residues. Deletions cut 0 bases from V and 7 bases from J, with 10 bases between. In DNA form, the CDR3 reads TGTGCCACCAGCAGAGATTTTAAGCATAATGAGCAGTTCTTC. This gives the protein CATSRDFKHNEQFF.

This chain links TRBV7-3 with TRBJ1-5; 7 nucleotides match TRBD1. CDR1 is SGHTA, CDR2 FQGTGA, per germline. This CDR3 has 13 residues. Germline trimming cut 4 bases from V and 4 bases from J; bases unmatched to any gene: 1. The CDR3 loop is CASSSDRNQPQHF. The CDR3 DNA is TGTGCCAGCAGCTCGGACAGGAATCAGCCCCAGCATTTT.

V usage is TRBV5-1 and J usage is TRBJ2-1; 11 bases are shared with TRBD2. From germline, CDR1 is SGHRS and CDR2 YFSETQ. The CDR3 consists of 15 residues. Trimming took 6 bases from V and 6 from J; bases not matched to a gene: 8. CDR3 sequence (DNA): TGCGCCAGCAACAAAACTAGCGGGAGCCCCAATGAGCAGTTCTTC. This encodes CASNKTSGSPNEQFF.

As DNA, the CDR3 is TGTGCCAGCAGCTTACATTTGCGGGAGGGCCAACCCAACTACGAGCAGTACTTC. Its protein product is CASSLHLREGQPNYEQYF. This chain links TRBV7-8 with TRBJ2-7; the match to TRBD2 covers 9 bases. V gave up 2 bases and J gave up 3 bases; unmatched junction bases: 14. The CDR3 runs 18 residues. The V gene's germline CDR1 is SGHVS and CDR2 FQNEAQ.

CDR3 in DNA: TGTGCCAGTAATCTAGACGGCCGCGGCGAGCAGTACTTC. Translating it yields CASNLDGRGEQYF. V is TRBV19 and J is TRBJ2-7; D is unclear. Trimming shortened V by 7 bases and J by 6 bases, and 16 bases separated the two germline ends. CDR3 length: 13 amino acids. The V gene's germline CDR1 is LNHDA and CDR2 SQIVND (reference sequence).

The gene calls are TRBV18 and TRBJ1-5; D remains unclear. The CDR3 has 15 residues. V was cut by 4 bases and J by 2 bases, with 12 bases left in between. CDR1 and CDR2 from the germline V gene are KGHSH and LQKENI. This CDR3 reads CASSQGWDRNQPQHF. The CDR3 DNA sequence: TGTGCCAGCTCACAGGGTTGGGATCGCAATCAGCCCCAGCATTTT.

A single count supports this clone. This chain's CDR3 is CAWSVSGLAGHNEQFF. The CDR3, as DNA: TGTGCCTGGAGTGTCTCGGGACTAGCGGGTCACAATGAGCAGTTCTTC. The genes are TRBV30 and TRBJ2-1; 12 bases match TRBD2. CDR1 is GTSNPN, CDR2 SVGIG, per germline (reference sequence). This CDR3 spans 16 amino acids. The ends lost 0 bases at V and 5 bases at J; junction bases unmatched: 5.